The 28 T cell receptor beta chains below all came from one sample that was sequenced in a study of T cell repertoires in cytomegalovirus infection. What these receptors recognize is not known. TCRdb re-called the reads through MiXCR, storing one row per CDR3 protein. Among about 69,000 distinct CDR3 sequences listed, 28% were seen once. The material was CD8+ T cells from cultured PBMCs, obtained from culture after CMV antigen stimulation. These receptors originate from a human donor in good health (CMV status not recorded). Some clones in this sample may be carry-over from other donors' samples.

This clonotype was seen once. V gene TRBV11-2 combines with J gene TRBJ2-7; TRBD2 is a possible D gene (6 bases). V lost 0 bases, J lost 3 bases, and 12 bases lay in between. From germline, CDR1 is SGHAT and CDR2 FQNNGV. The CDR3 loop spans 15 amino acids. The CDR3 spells CASSLEGGPNYEQYF. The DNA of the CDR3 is TGTGCCAGCAGCTTAGAGGGGGGACCGAACTACGAGCAGTACTTC.

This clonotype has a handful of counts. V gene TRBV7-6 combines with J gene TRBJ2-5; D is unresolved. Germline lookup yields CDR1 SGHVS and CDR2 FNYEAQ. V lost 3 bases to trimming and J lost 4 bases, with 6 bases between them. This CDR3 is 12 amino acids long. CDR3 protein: CASSLDGETQYF. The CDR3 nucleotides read TGTGCCAGCAGCTTGGACGGAGAGACCCAGTACTTC.

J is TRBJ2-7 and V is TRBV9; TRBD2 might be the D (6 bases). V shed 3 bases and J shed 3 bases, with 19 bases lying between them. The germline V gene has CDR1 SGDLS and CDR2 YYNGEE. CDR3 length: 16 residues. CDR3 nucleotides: TGTGCCAGCAGCGAGAGGACGGGCGGGACTCTCTACGAGCAGTACTTC. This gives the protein CASSERTGGTLYEQYF.

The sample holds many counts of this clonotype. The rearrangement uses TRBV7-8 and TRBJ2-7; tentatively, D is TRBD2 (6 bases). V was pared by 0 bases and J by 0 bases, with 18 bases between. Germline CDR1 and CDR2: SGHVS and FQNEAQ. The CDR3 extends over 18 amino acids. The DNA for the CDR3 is TGTGCCAGCAGCTTAGCGTCCTTCCCGGGGGTTAGCTCCTACGAGCAGTACTTC. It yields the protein CASSLASFPGVSSYEQYF.

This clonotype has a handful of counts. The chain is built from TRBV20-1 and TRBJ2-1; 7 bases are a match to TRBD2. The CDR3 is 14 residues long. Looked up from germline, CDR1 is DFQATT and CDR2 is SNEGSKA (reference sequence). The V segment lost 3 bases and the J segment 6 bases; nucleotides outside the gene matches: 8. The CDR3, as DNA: TGCAGTGCTAGGACTAGCAGGGACCTCAATGAGCAGTTCTTC. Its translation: CSARTSRDLNEQFF.

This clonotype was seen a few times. CDR3 residues: CASSQAGYGYTF. CDR3 nucleotide sequence: TGCGCCAGCAGCCAAGCAGGGTATGGCTACACCTTC. The V call is TRBV4-1, the J call TRBJ1-2, with D perhaps matching TRBD1 (5 bases). Trimming shortened V by 1 base and J by 5 bases, and 5 bases separated the two germline ends. The CDR3 is made up of 12 amino acids. In germline, CDR1 is MGHRA, CDR2 YSYEKL.

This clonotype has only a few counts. CDR3 in DNA: TGTGCCAGCAGCTTAGAGAGGGACACTTACGAGCAGTACTTC. Amino acid sequence: CASSLERDTYEQYF. The chain carries TRBV7-9 and TRBJ2-7; TRBD1 might be the D (6 bases). The CDR3 has 14 amino acids. The V end was cut by 1 base, the J end by 4 bases, with 11 bases between. Germline V gene sequence: CDR1 SEHNR, CDR2 FQNEAQ (reference sequence).

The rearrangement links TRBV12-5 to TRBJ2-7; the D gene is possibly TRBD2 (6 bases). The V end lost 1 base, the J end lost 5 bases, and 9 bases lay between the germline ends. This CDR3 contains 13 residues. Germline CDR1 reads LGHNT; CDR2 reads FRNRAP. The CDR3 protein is CASGLGGTHEQYF. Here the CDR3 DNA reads TGTGCTAGTGGTTTGGGGGGGACTCACGAGCAGTACTTC.

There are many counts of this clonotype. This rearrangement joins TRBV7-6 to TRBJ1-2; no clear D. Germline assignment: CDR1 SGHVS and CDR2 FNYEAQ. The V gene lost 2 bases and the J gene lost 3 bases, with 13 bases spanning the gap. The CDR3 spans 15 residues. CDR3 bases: TGTGCCAGCAGCTTACTCGGGGAAGATGACTATGGCTACACCTTC. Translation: CASSLLGEDDYGYTF.

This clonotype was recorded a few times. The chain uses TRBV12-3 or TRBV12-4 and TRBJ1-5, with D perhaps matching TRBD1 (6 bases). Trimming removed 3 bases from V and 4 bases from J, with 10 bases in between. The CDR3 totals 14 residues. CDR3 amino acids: CASSLGRGNQPQHF. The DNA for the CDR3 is TGTGCCAGCAGTTTGGGCAGGGGAAATCAGCCCCAGCATTTT.

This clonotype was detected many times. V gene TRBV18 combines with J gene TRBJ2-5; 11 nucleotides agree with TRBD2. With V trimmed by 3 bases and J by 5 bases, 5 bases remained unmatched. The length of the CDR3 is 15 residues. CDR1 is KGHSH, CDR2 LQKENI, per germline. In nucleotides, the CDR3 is TGTGCCAGCTCACCCGGACTAGCGGGCACGGAGACCCAGTACTTC. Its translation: CASSPGLAGTETQYF.

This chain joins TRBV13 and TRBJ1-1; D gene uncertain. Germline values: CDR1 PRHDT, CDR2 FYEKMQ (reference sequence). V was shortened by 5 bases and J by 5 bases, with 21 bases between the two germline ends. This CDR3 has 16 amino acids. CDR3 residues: CASSLTLRGLWTEAFF. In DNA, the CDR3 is TGTGCCAGCAGCCTAACCTTAAGAGGGCTATGGACTGAAGCTTTCTTT.

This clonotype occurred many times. The CDR3 DNA is TGTGCCAGCAGCTTAGGGACTAGCGGGGGGGCCTATACGCAGTATTTT. This encodes CASSLGTSGGAYTQYF. The chain employs TRBV7-9 and TRBJ2-3; the match to TRBD2 covers 15 bases. This CDR3 spans 16 amino acids. Germline values: CDR1 SEHNR, CDR2 FQNEAQ (reference sequence). Losses at the gene ends were 1 base for V and 7 bases for J; bases not matched to a gene: 3.

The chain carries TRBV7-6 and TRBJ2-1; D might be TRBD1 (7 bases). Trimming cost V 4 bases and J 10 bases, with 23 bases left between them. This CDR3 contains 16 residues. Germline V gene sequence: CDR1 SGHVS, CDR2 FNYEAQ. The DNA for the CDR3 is TGTGCCAGCAGCTCCCCGGGGGCAGGGGGTATAAGGGAGCAGTTCTTC. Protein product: CASSSPGAGGIREQFF.

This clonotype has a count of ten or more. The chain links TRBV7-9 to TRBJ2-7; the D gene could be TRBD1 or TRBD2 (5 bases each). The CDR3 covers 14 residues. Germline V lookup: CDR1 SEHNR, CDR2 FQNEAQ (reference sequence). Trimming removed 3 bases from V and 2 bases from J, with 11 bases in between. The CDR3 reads CASSFRDVPYEQYF. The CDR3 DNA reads TGTGCCAGCAGCTTCCGGGACGTCCCCTACGAGCAGTACTTC.

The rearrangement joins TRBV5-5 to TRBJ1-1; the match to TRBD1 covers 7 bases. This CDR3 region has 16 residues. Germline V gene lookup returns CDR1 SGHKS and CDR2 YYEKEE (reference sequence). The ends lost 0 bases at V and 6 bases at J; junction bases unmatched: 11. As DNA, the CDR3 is TGTGCCAGCAGCTTGGCAGGGGGACGGGCAGACCCTGAAGCTTTCTTT. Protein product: CASSLAGGRADPEAFF.

CDR3 residues: CASSSRLNTEAFF. The CDR3 DNA reads as TGTGCCAGCAGTTCCCGACTGAACACTGAAGCTTTCTTT. The chain has TRBV27 and TRBJ1-1; D is uncertain. The CDR3 has 13 amino acids. Germline V lookup: CDR1 MNHEY, CDR2 SMNVEV (reference sequence). The ends were cut back, 4 bases at V and 0 bases at J, with 6 bases in the middle.

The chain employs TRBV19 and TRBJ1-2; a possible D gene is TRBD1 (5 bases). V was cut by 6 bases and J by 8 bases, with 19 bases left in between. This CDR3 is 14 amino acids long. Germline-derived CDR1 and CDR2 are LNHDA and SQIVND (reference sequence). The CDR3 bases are TGTGCCAGTAGCCCGCGAGGGGACCCGGGAGGCTACACCTTC. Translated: CASSPRGDPGGYTF.

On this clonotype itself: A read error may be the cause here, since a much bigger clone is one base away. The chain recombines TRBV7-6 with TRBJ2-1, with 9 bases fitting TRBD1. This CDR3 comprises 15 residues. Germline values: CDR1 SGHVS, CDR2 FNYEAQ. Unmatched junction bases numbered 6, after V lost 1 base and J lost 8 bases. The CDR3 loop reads CASSLGGTGNDEQFF. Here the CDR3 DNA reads TGTGCCAGCAGCTTAGGGGGGACAGGGAACGATGAGCAGTTCTTC.

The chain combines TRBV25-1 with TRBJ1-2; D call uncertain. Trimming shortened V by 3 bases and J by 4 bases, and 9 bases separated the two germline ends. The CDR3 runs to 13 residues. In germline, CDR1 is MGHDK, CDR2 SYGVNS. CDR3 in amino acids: CASSDLDPYGYTF. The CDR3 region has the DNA TGTGCCAGCAGTGACCTGGACCCCTATGGCTACACCTTC.

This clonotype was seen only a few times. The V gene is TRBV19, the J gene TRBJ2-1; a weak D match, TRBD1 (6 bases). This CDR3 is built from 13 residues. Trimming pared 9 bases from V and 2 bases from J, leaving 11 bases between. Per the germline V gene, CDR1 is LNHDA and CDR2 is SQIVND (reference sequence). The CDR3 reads CASGTLTYNEQFF. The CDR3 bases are TGTGCCAGCGGGACACTTACCTACAATGAGCAGTTCTTC.

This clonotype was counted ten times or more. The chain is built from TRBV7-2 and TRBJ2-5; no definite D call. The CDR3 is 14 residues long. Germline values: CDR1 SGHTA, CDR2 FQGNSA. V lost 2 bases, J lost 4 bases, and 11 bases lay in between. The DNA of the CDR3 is TGTGCCAGCAGCTTATCCCCAGCGCTAGAGACCCAGTACTTC. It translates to CASSLSPALETQYF.

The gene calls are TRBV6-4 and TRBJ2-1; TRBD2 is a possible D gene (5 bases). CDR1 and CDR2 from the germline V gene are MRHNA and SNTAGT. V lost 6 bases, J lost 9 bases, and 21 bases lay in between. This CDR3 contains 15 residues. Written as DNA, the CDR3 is TGTGCCAGCAGCGATGAGGGAGCCGGGAACAGTGAGCAGTTCTTC. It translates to CASSDEGAGNSEQFF.

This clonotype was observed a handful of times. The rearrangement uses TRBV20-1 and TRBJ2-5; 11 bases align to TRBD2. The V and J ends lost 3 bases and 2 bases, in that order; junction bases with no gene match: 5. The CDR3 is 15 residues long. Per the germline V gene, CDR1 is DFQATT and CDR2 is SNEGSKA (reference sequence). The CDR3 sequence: CSASLAGGGQETQYF. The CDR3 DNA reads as TGCAGTGCTAGTTTAGCGGGGGGGGGTCAAGAGACCCAGTACTTC.

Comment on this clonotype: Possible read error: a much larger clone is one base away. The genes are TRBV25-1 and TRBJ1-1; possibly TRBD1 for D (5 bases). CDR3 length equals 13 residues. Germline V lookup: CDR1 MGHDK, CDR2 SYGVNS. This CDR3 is CANSVGTPGGAFF. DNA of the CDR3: TGTGCCAACAGTGTCGGGACCCCCGGGGGAGCTTTCTTT.

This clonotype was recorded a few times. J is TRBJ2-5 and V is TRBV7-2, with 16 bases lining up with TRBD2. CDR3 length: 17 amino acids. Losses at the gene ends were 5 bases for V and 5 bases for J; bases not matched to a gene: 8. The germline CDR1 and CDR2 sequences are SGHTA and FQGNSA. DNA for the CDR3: TGTGCCAGCAGCCCGGGACTAGCGGGAGGGCCGAGGGAGACCCAGTACTTC. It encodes CASSPGLAGGPRETQYF. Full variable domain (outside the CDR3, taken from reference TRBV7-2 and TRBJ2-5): GAGVSQSPSNKVTEKGKDVELRCDPISGHTALYWYRQSLGQGLEFLIYFQGNSAPDKSGLPSDRFSAERTGGSVSTLTIQRTQQEDSAVYLCASSPGLAGGPRETQYFGPGTRLLVL.

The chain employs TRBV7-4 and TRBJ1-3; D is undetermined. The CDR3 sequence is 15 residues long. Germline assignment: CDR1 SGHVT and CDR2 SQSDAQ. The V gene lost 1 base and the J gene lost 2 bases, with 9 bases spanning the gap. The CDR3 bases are TGTGCCAGCAGCTTAGACAGCCCAACTGGAAACACCATATATTTT. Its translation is CASSLDSPTGNTIYF.

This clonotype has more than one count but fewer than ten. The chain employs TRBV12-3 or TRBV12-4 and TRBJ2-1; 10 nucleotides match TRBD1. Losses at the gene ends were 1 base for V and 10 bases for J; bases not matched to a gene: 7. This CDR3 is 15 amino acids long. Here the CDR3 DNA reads TGTGCCAGCAGTTTAGAAGACAGGGGGCTAGGAGAGCAGTTCTTC. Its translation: CASSLEDRGLGEQFF.